This record looks at one T cell receptor (beta chain) sequence and its context. This sample was taken from a study of blood T cell repertoires in COVID-19. As for the study in general: Sites across the United States, Italy and Spain contributed samples from acute and convalescent COVID-19. Nucleic acid was either cDNA or gDNA, and it came from T cells, B-cell-depleted T cells, or PBMCs.

Germline values: CDR1 SQVTM, CDR2 ANQGSEA. With 7 bases clipped from V and 3 bases from J, the junction kept 7 bases outside the gene matches. This CDR3 region has 14 residues. Study processing details: Quantification of nucleated cells was approximated via reference gene primer amplification. The assay was immunoSEQ multiplex PCR, and TCRdb's table has in-frame clones only and misses some. That table supplies the V and J calls and clone size; D and trimming were determined from the DNA. The table records about 230,000 clones, 75% to 90% of them present only once. The TCR originated in a woman between 65 and 79 years old with active or convalescent COVID-19. The chain recombines TRBV29-1 with TRBJ1-1; 11 nucleotides line up with TRBD1. The specimen was peripheral blood. This CDR3 reads CSAMGQGGDTEAFF. The DNA for the CDR3 is TGCAGCGCTATGGGACAGGGGGGAGACACTGAAGCTTTCTTT.